Presented here are 17 T cell receptor beta chains from one specimen sequenced in a study of blood T cells in healthy people across ages. A second PCR, run for roughly 7 to 12 cycles, used a sample-barcoded 5' primer plus a J-beta primer mix. From the 5' RACE reads, TCRdb called clonotypes with MiXCR, one entry per CDR3 protein. The table lists about 590,000 distinct CDR3 sequences, about 28% of them singletons, with 15% to 18% in the top ten. The sample was blood. Receptors originate from a woman older than 75 in good health.

This clonotype was counted at least ten times. The chain combines TRBV4-2 with TRBJ2-1; perhaps TRBD2 as D (5 bases). The CDR3 has 14 amino acids. Per germline, CDR1 LGHNA and CDR2 YNFKEQ. V was clipped by 3 bases and J by 8 bases, with 14 bases between them. The CDR3 region is CASSQTRGSHEQFF. CDR3 bases: TGTGCCAGCAGCCAGACCCGGGGATCGCATGAGCAGTTCTTC.

The V call is TRBV20-1, the J call TRBJ2-7, with D uncertain. The CDR3 is 14 amino acids. Trimming took off 0 bases at V and 2 bases at J, with 11 bases between the two ends. Germline V gene lookup returns CDR1 DFQATT and CDR2 SNEGSKA (reference sequence). CDR3 DNA: TGCAGTGCTAGAGATCCGAAAACGACCTACGAGCAGTACTTC. Protein product: CSARDPKTTYEQYF.

In this sample, this clonotype turned up a few times. This rearrangement joins TRBV7-8 to TRBJ1-2; 7 positions agree with TRBD1. CDR3 length equals 15 residues. Germline CDR1 reads SGHVS; CDR2 reads FQNEAQ. The V gene end was trimmed by 1 base and the J gene end by 4 bases; junction bases not matched to a gene: 6. The DNA of the CDR3 is TGTGCCAGCAGCTTAGGAAACAGGGGCGGCTATGGCTACACCTTC. Translated: CASSLGNRGGYGYTF.

The sample holds many counts of this clonotype. The V gene is TRBV27, the J gene TRBJ1-2; 9 bases map to TRBD1. V shed 6 bases and J 7 bases; nucleotides not matched to a gene: 6. The germline CDR1 and CDR2 sequences are MNHEY and SMNVEV (reference sequence). The CDR3 runs to 13 residues. CDR3 loop: CASRPTGGIGYTF. CDR3 sequence (DNA): TGTGCCAGCAGACCGACAGGGGGGATTGGCTACACCTTC.

As regards this clonotype: Being one base from a much bigger clone, this may be a read error. This chain uses TRBV9 with TRBJ2-7, with a tentative D call TRBD2 (6 bases). Germline-derived CDR1 and CDR2 are SGDLS and YYNGEE. V lost 4 bases to trimming and J lost 7 bases, with 21 bases between them. The CDR3 loop spans 15 amino acids. The CDR3 DNA reads as TGTGCCAGCAGCTTCCGGGACTCACTCTACAATGAGCAGTACTTC. This gives the protein CASSFRDSLYNEQYF.

The rearrangement links TRBV5-5 to TRBJ2-5, with a weak D call TRBD1 (6 bases). The CDR3 loop spans 12 amino acids. The V and J ends lost 4 bases and 11 bases respectively, with 15 bases between them. CDR1 and CDR2 from the germline V gene are SGHKS and YYEKEE (reference sequence). This chain's CDR3 is CASSPDSREQYF. CDR3 bases: TGTGCCAGCAGCCCGGACAGTAGGGAGCAGTACTTC. Variable domain in full (rest from reference TRBV5-5 and TRBJ2-5): DAGVTQSPTHLIKTRGQQVTLRCSPISGHKSVSWYQQVLGQGPQFIFQYYEKEERGRGNFPDRFSARQFPNYSSELNVNALLLGDSALYLCASSPDSREQYFGPGTRLLVL.

The rearrangement joins TRBV15 to TRBJ1-2; D remains unclear. CDR3 size: 16 residues. Germline V gene sequence: CDR1 LNHNV, CDR2 YYDKDF (reference sequence). V lost 0 bases and J lost 5, with 16 bases in between. For the CDR3, the DNA is TGTGCCACCAGCAGAGATCGATCAACCAGGATTTATGGCTACACCTTC. It encodes CATSRDRSTRIYGYTF. Combining the CDR3 with reference TRBV15 and TRBJ1-2 gives the whole variable domain DAMVIQNPRYQVTQFGKPVTLSCSQTLNHNVMYWYQQKSSQAPKLLFHYYDKDFNNEADTPDNFQSRRPNTSFCFLDIRSPGLGDTAMYLCATSRDRSTRIYGYTFGSGTRLTVV.

The chain joins TRBV5-1 to TRBJ1-3, with a weak D call TRBD1 (5 bases). V gave up 3 bases and J gave up 4 bases, with 17 bases separating them. The CDR3 extends over 16 amino acids. The germline CDR1 and CDR2 sequences are SGHRS and YFSETQ. The CDR3 sequence is CASSSPQGGNGNTIYF. CDR3 nucleotides: TGCGCCAGCAGCTCCCCCCAGGGAGGGAACGGAAACACCATATATTTT. The full variable domain, completed using reference TRBV5-1 and TRBJ1-3, is KAGVTQTPRYLIKTRGQQVTLSCSPISGHRSVSWYQQTPGQGLQFLFEYFSETQRNKGNFPGRFSGRQFSNSRSEMNVSTLELGDSALYLCASSSPQGGNGNTIYFGEGSWLTVV.

The chain combines TRBV6-1 with TRBJ1-5; D unresolved. There are 14 residues in the CDR3. Germline V gene data show CDR1 as MNHNS and CDR2 as SASEGT. The V and J ends lost 5 bases and 7 bases respectively, with 15 bases between them. CDR3 DNA sequence: TGTGCCAGCAGTCCCCCAGCAACGGGGCAGCCCCAGCATTTT. Protein product: CASSPPATGQPQHF.

Many counts were recorded for this clonotype. The J gene is TRBJ2-1, the V gene TRBV7-9, with D hard to call. V shed 3 bases and J shed 8 bases, with 8 bases lying between them. Germline V gene data show CDR1 as SEHNR and CDR2 as FQNEAQ (reference sequence). The CDR3 runs 12 residues. CDR3 amino acids: CASSFSPYEQFF. CDR3 in DNA: TGTGCCAGCAGCTTCTCGCCGTATGAGCAGTTCTTC.

The table lists this clonotype with a few counts. This chain connects TRBV3-1 to TRBJ1-1; D is undetermined. Trimming removed 6 bases from V and 2 bases from J, with 16 bases in between. The CDR3 sequence is 15 residues long. Germline lookup yields CDR1 LGHDT and CDR2 YNNKEL (reference sequence). The CDR3 reads CASRSIHRGNTEAFF. Here the CDR3 DNA reads TGTGCCAGCAGGTCCATTCATCGAGGAAACACTGAAGCTTTCTTT.

The sample holds many counts of this clonotype. DNA of the CDR3: TGTGCCAGCAGTTACTCAGGACAGGGGTACAATGAGCAGTTCTTC. Translation: CASSYSGQGYNEQFF. The chain employs TRBV6-2 or TRBV6-3 and TRBJ2-1; 9 bases are shared with TRBD1. Trimming took 0 bases from V and 4 from J; bases not matched to a gene: 1. The CDR3 is 15 residues long. The germline V gene encodes CDR1 MNHEY and CDR2 SVGEGT.

J is TRBJ2-1 and V is TRBV20-1; D is perhaps TRBD1 (6 bases). The V and J ends lost 3 bases and 0 bases respectively, with 9 bases between them. Germline V CDR1 and CDR2: DFQATT, SNEGSKA (reference sequence). This CDR3 has 14 amino acids. CDR3 sequence: CSASLGGSYNEQFF. The CDR3 nucleotides are TGCAGTGCTAGTCTAGGGGGCTCCTACAATGAGCAGTTCTTC.

This clonotype appeared many times. This chain connects TRBV20-1 to TRBJ1-2; TRBD1 might be the D (5 bases). V was trimmed by 4 bases and J by 7 bases, leaving 28 bases between them. Looked up from germline, CDR1 is DFQATT and CDR2 is SNEGSKA (reference sequence). CDR3 length: 17 amino acids. The DNA for the CDR3 is TGCAGTGCTACCCCGCGGGACCGGGTGGGTAGAAGTGGTGGCTACACCTTC. Translation gives CSATPRDRVGRSGGYTF.

This clonotype was recorded many times. J is TRBJ2-5 and V is TRBV28; D uncertain. The CDR3 has 11 residues. V was trimmed by 2 bases and J by 11 bases, leaving 9 bases between them. Germline V CDR1 and CDR2: MDHEN, SYDVKM. CDR3 protein: CASSLMGPQYF. The CDR3 region has the DNA TGTGCCAGCAGTTTAATGGGCCCACAGTACTTC.

The table lists this clonotype with many counts. The rearrangement uses TRBV7-9 and TRBJ1-1; 9 bases line up with TRBD1. The CDR3 sequence is 12 residues long. Germline V gene lookup returns CDR1 SEHNR and CDR2 FQNEAQ (reference sequence). CDR3 region: CAIQGAGTEAFF. The CDR3 DNA sequence: TGTGCGATACAGGGGGCAGGGACTGAAGCTTTCTTT.

This chain joins TRBV2 and TRBJ1-4; D is undetermined. CDR1 is SNHLY and CDR2 is FYNNEI in the germline V gene. The V gene lost 5 bases and the J gene lost 0 bases, with 7 bases spanning the gap. The CDR3 covers 14 residues. In DNA form, the CDR3 reads TGTGCCAGCAGTAGAGATGCAACTAATGAAAAACTGTTTTTT. This translates into CASSRDATNEKLFF.